This record concerns one T cell receptor beta chain sequence. Its antigen is unknown. Within one base of it there is no much larger clone, and no base qualities were kept. The CDR3 sequence holds 13 residues, the cysteine and phenylalanine included. Of all the DNA, just the CDR3 is kept, 39 bases in frame from base 1. V loses 2 bases of germline sequence and J loses 4 bases, and the interval between the two ends is 8 bases. CDR1 LGHNA and CDR2 YSLEER are derived from the germline V gene. Genomic DNA was isolated from the sorted cells so that the TCRbeta CDR3 region could be sequenced. The immunoSEQ Assay was used to sequence the TCRbeta CDR3 regions. Entries here come from immuneACCESS through TCRdb and include only in-frame sequences with V and J called. Some clones fail to appear in such tables; in the studies checked, an unresolved V gene covers under half of the shortfall, and the cause of the remainder is unknown. Recorded for this sample are approximately 120,000 clones; roughly 92% of them occurred a single time. Of the sample, 0.7% to 0.9% falls within the top ten clones.

The trial excluded patients who had a history of autoimmune disease or who were on systemic immunosuppression. Peripheral blood for TCR sequencing was drawn from every dose cohort at baseline, at cycle 4 day 1 and at cycle 7 day 1. The samples were taken from a phase I, first-in-human, multicenter, open-label dose-escalation trial of ivuxolimab. Adults with locally advanced or metastatic melanoma, renal cell carcinoma, hepatocellular carcinoma or head and neck squamous cell carcinoma were enrolled in the trial. Before TCR sequencing, CD4+ T cells and CD8+ T cells from peripheral blood were sorted into separate populations. The sample originates from a study of OX40 agonist ivuxolimab in advanced cancers. The study in broad terms: Ivuxolimab was a fully human IgG2 agonistic monoclonal antibody targeting the costimulatory receptor OX40 (CD134). Intravenous ivuxolimab was administered to patients every 2 weeks at six dose levels: 0.01, 0.1, 0.3, 1.5, 3 and 10 mg/kg. Of the 50 to 55 patients in dose escalation, 19 had hepatocellular carcinoma, approximately 15 had melanoma, 9 had renal cell carcinoma and 9 had head and neck cancer. The dose-escalation cohort was 82.7% male with a mean age of about 65 years, ranging from roughly 23 to 80. Patients were allowed to have had prior anti-PD-1, anti-PD-L1 or anti-CTLA-4 therapy, and approximately 40% of the dose-escalation patients had previously received checkpoint inhibitors. Three dose-escalation patients achieved partial responses, one with hepatocellular carcinoma and two with cutaneous melanoma. The point of sequencing TCRbeta in the periphery was to test whether ivuxolimab changed TCR sequence diversity and drove clonal T-cell expansion. The paper reports the monotherapy dose-escalation portion (N of about 50 patients) of the phase I ivuxolimab trial.

Study-level results and caveats: Partial responders in the 0.1-3.0 mg/kg groups had among the lowest normalized peripheral clonal expansion, especially among CD8+ T cells. Low levels of normalized T-cell clonal expansion were also shown by some nonresponding patients. After ivuxolimab, more expanded clones were found on average in CD8+ T cells than in CD4+ T cells. Which antigens the clonally expanded peripheral T cells were specific for was not determined. At doses of 0.1 to 3.0 mg/kg, clonal expansion of both CD4+ and CD8+ T cells in blood was seen between baseline and week 6.

The sample in question was CD4+ or CD8+ T cells sorted from blood, obtained in a trial of the OX40 agonist ivuxolimab. The chain couples TRBV4-3 to TRBJ1-2; no D gene can be assigned with confidence. The sequence came from an adult with an advanced solid tumor such as melanoma, head and neck, liver or kidney cancer. CDR3 sequence: CASSQPGFYGYTF. The nucleotides read TGCGCCAGCAGCCAACCGGGTTTCTATGGCTACACCTTC.